This TCR beta chain was captured in a study of lymphopenia after photon versus proton radiotherapy. Measured with immunoSEQ multiplex PCR; TCRdb has only the in-frame clones, and not every one. The table has around 150,000 clones, 80% to 90% seen once. Study-level findings and limits: Relative stability marked proton patients; photon patients lost diversity and naive cells. After the lymphocyte nadir, photon-treated repertoires showed oligoclonal expansion, especially of CD8+ Temra cells.

As regards this clone: Antigen: not known.

CDR3 length: 14 amino acids. Germline V gene sequence: CDR1 MNHEY, CDR2 SVGAGI. V gave up 5 bases and J gave up 5 bases, with 15 bases separating them. This sequence joins TRBV6-5 and TRBJ1-2; D call uncertain. This TCR derives from a man in his forties or fifties with gastric cancer. The material was peripheral blood, obtained from a patient treated with photon-based radiotherapy. DNA for the CDR3: TGTGCCAGCAGTACCAGGACGGCTCCTTATGGCTACACCTTC. This codes for CASSTRTAPYGYTF.